Here is one TCR beta chain with its context. The germline V gene encodes CDR1 SGHAT and CDR2 FQNNGV. J gave up 15 bases and V 7 bases, and 35 bases lay outside the gene matches. The CDR3 extends over 20 amino acids. Three nested ARM-PCR rounds with V-beta and C-beta primers built TCRB libraries. TCRdb re-derived calls from the multiplex PCR reads in MiXCR, one entry per CDR3 protein. The sample records about 9,000 distinct CDR3 sequences, about 70% being singletons. The sample comes from a study of tumor-infiltrating lymphocytes in glioblastoma multiforme. This sequence originates from a male donor with glioblastoma. Sequenced material: brain tumor tissue. The chain carries TRBV11-2 and TRBJ2-2, with 7 bases fitting TRBD2. CDR3 amino acids: CASTPSFGQGLAANTGGMFF. The CDR3 DNA reads TGTGCCAGCACCCCCTCATTCGGCCAAGGGCTAGCGGCAAACACCGGGGGGATGTTTTTT.